A selection of T cell receptor beta chains follows, all from one sample in a study of T cell responses to AZD1222 COVID-19 vaccine. The data were produced by immunoSEQ multiplex PCR, yet TCRdb's version contains in-frame clones alone and is incomplete. The table lists approximately 140,000 clones, 90% of them singletons. The source was peripheral blood, collected on day 0 of AZD1222 vaccination. These receptors originate from an adult in good health. Each CDR3 is given with its conserved first and last residue. The order of the fields is J gene, clone size, V gene, D gene, CDR3 protein, CDR3 DNA. A D gene is named only where the DNA matches it firmly. Clone size is stated in some rows and not others, as once, few, many or a class when expanded.

J: TRBJ2-3
size: NA
V: TRBV6-5
D: TRBD1
CDR3: CASTRTGVTDTQYF
DNA: TGTGCCAGCACCAGGACAGGGGTCACAGATACGCAGTATTTT

J: TRBJ2-3
size: NA
V: TRBV29-1
D: TRBD2
CDR3: CSVVPTSGTDTQYF
DNA: TGCAGCGTTGTTCCGACTAGCGGGACAGATACGCAGTATTTT

J: TRBJ2-1
size: NA
V: TRBV7-6
D: TRBD1
CDR3: CASRTGGNEQFF
DNA: TGTGCCAGCAGGACAGGGGGCAATGAGCAGTTCTTC

J: TRBJ1-1
size: NA
V: TRBV12-3/TRBV12-4
D: NA
CDR3: CASSLPGRTEAFF
DNA: TGTGCCAGCAGTTTACCTGGGCGCACTGAAGCTTTCTTT

J: TRBJ2-4
size: NA
V: TRBV4-1
D: NA
CDR3: CASKDLAREDIQYF
DNA: TGCGCCAGCAAGGACCTGGCGAGAGAGGACATTCAGTACTTC

J: TRBJ2-7
size: few
V: TRBV7-3
D: NA
CDR3: CASSPTGTPIPYEQYF
DNA: TGTGCCAGCAGCCCCACAGGGACACCGATACCCTACGAGCAGTACTTC

J: TRBJ2-5
size: NA
V: TRBV6-5
D: NA
CDR3: CASSLSSLLETQYF
DNA: TGTGCCAGCAGTTTGAGCTCTTTATTGGAGACCCAGTACTTC

J: TRBJ1-1
size: NA
V: TRBV19
D: NA
CDR3: CASSRWFLNTEAFF
DNA: TGTGCCAGTAGTAGGTGGTTTTTGAACACTGAAGCTTTCTTT

J: TRBJ2-2
size: NA
V: TRBV6-5
D: TRBD2
CDR3: CASSRTSGTGELFF
DNA: TGTGCCAGCAGTCGGACTAGTGGGACCGGGGAGCTGTTTTTT

J: TRBJ2-7
size: few
V: TRBV7-2
D: NA
CDR3: CASSLVEGTIYEQYF
DNA: TGTGCCAGCAGCTTAGTTGAGGGAACGATATACGAGCAGTACTTC

J: TRBJ2-2
size: NA
V: TRBV27
D: NA
CDR3: CASSLRAGELFF
DNA: TGTGCCAGCAGTTTACGGGCCGGGGAGCTGTTTTTT

J: TRBJ2-3
size: NA
V: TRBV19
D: TRBD2
CDR3: CASSMGRGAGASDTQYF
DNA: TGTGCCAGTAGTATGGGGCGGGGAGCGGGGGCGTCAGATACGCAGTATTTT

J: TRBJ2-3
size: NA
V: TRBV11-2
D: TRBD2
CDR3: CASSPGTSGRDDADTQYF
DNA: TGTGCCAGCAGCCCAGGGACTAGCGGGAGGGACGACGCAGATACGCAGTATTTT

J: TRBJ1-1
size: NA
V: TRBV27
D: NA
CDR3: CASSLAGGGTEAFF
DNA: TGTGCCAGCAGTTTGGCGGGGGGAGGCACTGAAGCTTTCTTT

J: TRBJ1-2
size: NA
V: TRBV5-1
D: NA
CDR3: CASSLEADLYGYTF
DNA: TGCGCCAGCAGCTTGGAGGCAGATCTCTATGGCTACACCTTC

J: TRBJ1-2
size: NA
V: TRBV5-6
D: TRBD1
CDR3: CASSPTSGTGTYGYTF
DNA: TGTGCCAGCAGCCCAACCTCCGGGACAGGGACCTATGGCTACACCTTC

J: TRBJ2-7
size: once
V: TRBV3-1/TRBV3-2
D: NA
CDR3: CASSQEEYEQYF
DNA: TGTGCCAGCAGCCAAGAGGAGTACGAGCAGTACTTC

J: TRBJ1-1
size: NA
V: TRBV18
D: NA
CDR3: CASSVKGGEAFF
DNA: TGTGCCAGCTCAGTCAAAGGGGGTGAAGCTTTCTTT

J: TRBJ1-5
size: once
V: TRBV6-2/TRBV6-3
D: NA
CDR3: CASSYPTNQPQHF
DNA: TGTGCCAGCAGTTACCCCACCAATCAGCCCCAGCATTTT

J: TRBJ2-1
size: NA
V: TRBV7-6
D: NA
CDR3: CASSFSLTSEQFF
DNA: TGTGCCAGCAGCTTTTCTCTGACGAGTGAGCAGTTCTTC

J: TRBJ1-2
size: NA
V: TRBV14
D: NA
CDR3: CASSQGRRVPNYGYTF
DNA: TGTGCCAGCAGCCAAGGCCGTCGGGTACCTAACTATGGCTACACCTTC

J: TRBJ1-1
size: NA
V: TRBV21-1
D: NA
CDR3: CASTDRVTDTEAFF
DNA: TGTGCCAGCACCGACAGGGTGACGGACACTGAAGCTTTCTTT

J: TRBJ2-5
size: once
V: TRBV11-3
D: NA
CDR3: CASSAEETQYF
DNA: TGTGCCAGCAGCGCGGAGGAGACCCAGTACTTC

J: TRBJ2-7
size: NA
V: TRBV13
D: NA
CDR3: CASSPWGGGTPSSYEQYF
DNA: TGTGCCAGCAGCCCTTGGGGGGGCGGGACGCCGAGCTCCTACGAGCAGTACTTC

J: TRBJ2-7
size: NA
V: TRBV5-6
D: NA
CDR3: CASSLGPRDSYEQYF
DNA: TGTGCCAGCAGCTTGGGACCCAGGGATTCCTACGAGCAGTACTTC

J: TRBJ2-2
size: NA
V: TRBV29-1
D: TRBD1
CDR3: CSVEEGQGANTGELFF
DNA: TGCAGCGTTGAGGAGGGACAGGGGGCAAACACCGGGGAGCTGTTTTTT

J: TRBJ2-7
size: NA
V: TRBV4-2
D: TRBD1
CDR3: CASSQPRDRGHDEQYF
DNA: TGTGCCAGCAGCCAACCCCGGGACAGGGGTCACGACGAGCAGTACTTC

J: TRBJ2-3
size: NA
V: TRBV6-2/TRBV6-3
D: NA
CDR3: CASSYSMGAWDTDTQYF
DNA: TGTGCCAGCAGTTACTCGATGGGGGCCTGGGACACAGATACGCAGTATTTT

J: TRBJ2-3
size: NA
V: TRBV6-4
D: TRBD1
CDR3: CASSDAGGVDTQYF
DNA: TGTGCCAGCAGTGACGCAGGGGGCGTAGATACGCAGTATTTT

J: TRBJ1-1
size: NA
V: TRBV2
D: TRBD1
CDR3: CASSNRGRAEAFF
DNA: TGTGCCAGCAGCAACAGGGGGAGAGCTGAAGCTTTCTTT

J: TRBJ2-7
size: NA
V: TRBV2
D: TRBD1
CDR3: CASSARTGFSYEQYF
DNA: TGTGCCAGCAGTGCCCGGACAGGGTTCTCCTACGAGCAGTACTTC

J: TRBJ1-5
size: NA
V: TRBV13
D: NA
CDR3: CASSSHPEGVEQPQHF
DNA: TGTGCCAGCAGCTCCCACCCGGAGGGGGTTGAACAGCCCCAGCATTTT

J: TRBJ1-4
size: NA
V: TRBV5-1
D: NA
CDR3: CASSRAPGGATNEKLFF
DNA: TGCGCCAGCAGCCGAGCCCCAGGCGGGGCAACTAATGAAAAACTGTTTTTT

J: TRBJ2-7
size: NA
V: TRBV3-1/TRBV3-2
D: NA
CDR3: CASSLRSYEQYF
DNA: TGTGCCAGCAGCCTTCGGTCCTACGAGCAGTACTTC

J: TRBJ2-1
size: NA
V: TRBV29-1
D: TRBD2
CDR3: CSVETSGRDEQFF
DNA: TGCAGCGTTGAGACTAGCGGGAGGGATGAGCAGTTCTTC

J: TRBJ1-2
size: once
V: TRBV3-1/TRBV3-2
D: NA
CDR3: CASSQSSRGGYTF
DNA: TGTGCCAGCAGCCAAAGTAGTCGGGGTGGCTACACCTTC

J: TRBJ1-4
size: NA
V: TRBV7-6
D: NA
CDR3: CASSLQVSGREKLFF
DNA: TGTGCCAGCAGCCTACAGGTCAGCGGGAGAGAAAAACTGTTTTTT

J: TRBJ1-2
size: NA
V: TRBV6-6
D: NA
CDR3: CASSNRPDPPGYTF
DNA: TGTGCCAGCAGCAACCGACCAGACCCCCCTGGCTACACCTTC

J: TRBJ2-2
size: few
V: TRBV6-4
D: TRBD2
CDR3: CASRGGRVTGELFF
DNA: TGTGCCAGCCGCGGGGGGCGCGTCACCGGGGAGCTGTTTTTT

J: TRBJ1-2
size: NA
V: TRBV5-1
D: NA
CDR3: CASSLVDAGRDGYTF
DNA: TGCGCCAGCAGCTTGGTGGATGCGGGTCGGGATGGCTACACCTTC

J: TRBJ2-5
size: NA
V: TRBV5-4
D: NA
CDR3: CASSSNGPQETQYF
DNA: TGTGCCAGCAGCAGCAACGGGCCACAAGAGACCCAGTACTTC

J: TRBJ2-1
size: NA
V: TRBV10-3
D: NA
CDR3: CAISDWSSYNEQFF
DNA: TGTGCCATCAGTGACTGGAGCTCCTACAATGAGCAGTTCTTC

J: TRBJ1-6
size: once
V: TRBV29-1
D: TRBD1
CDR3: CSVGRGPESPLHF
DNA: TGCAGCGTTGGGAGGGGGCCGGAATCACCCCTCCACTTT

J: TRBJ2-6
size: NA
V: TRBV3-1/TRBV3-2
D: TRBD1
CDR3: CASSQGTGRGANVLTF
DNA: TGTGCCAGCAGCCAAGGGACAGGGAGAGGGGCCAACGTCCTGACTTTC

J: TRBJ2-5
size: NA
V: TRBV9
D: TRBD2
CDR3: CASTRTSGGVGETQYF
DNA: TGTGCCAGCACCCGGACTAGCGGGGGGGTCGGGGAGACCCAGTACTTC

J: TRBJ2-5
size: NA
V: TRBV7-2
D: NA
CDR3: CASTSTHQETQYF
DNA: TGTGCCAGCACCAGTACACATCAAGAGACCCAGTACTTC

J: TRBJ2-7
size: NA
V: TRBV12-5
D: TRBD1
CDR3: CASGGGTGAYEQYF
DNA: TGTGCTAGTGGTGGGGGGACAGGGGCCTACGAGCAGTACTTC

J: TRBJ2-1
size: NA
V: TRBV24-1
D: TRBD2
CDR3: CATSEGLASYNEQFF
DNA: TGTGCCACCAGTGAGGGACTAGCGTCCTACAATGAGCAGTTCTTC

J: TRBJ2-4
size: NA
V: TRBV5-1
D: NA
CDR3: CASSSFAAKNIQYF
DNA: TGCGCCAGCAGCTCGTTTGCGGCCAAAAACATTCAGTACTTC

J: TRBJ1-1
size: NA
V: TRBV4-1
D: NA
CDR3: CASSQGTHTLGAEAFF
DNA: TGCGCCAGCAGCCAAGGGACCCACACACTAGGGGCTGAAGCTTTCTTT

J: TRBJ2-1
size: NA
V: TRBV7-9
D: TRBD1
CDR3: CASSPGTAYNEQFF
DNA: TGTGCCAGCAGCCCTGGGACAGCTTACAATGAGCAGTTCTTC

J: TRBJ2-1
size: NA
V: TRBV5-1
D: NA
CDR3: CASSSGRSSYNEQFF
DNA: TGCGCCAGCAGCTCGGGCAGGAGCTCCTACAATGAGCAGTTCTTC

J: TRBJ1-1
size: NA
V: TRBV11-3
D: TRBD1
CDR3: CASSLDLTLGGMNTEAFF
DNA: TGTGCCAGCAGCTTAGATCTGACCCTAGGGGGCATGAACACTGAAGCTTTCTTT

J: TRBJ2-1
size: NA
V: TRBV18
D: TRBD2
CDR3: CASSQTSGGRYNEQFF
DNA: TGTGCCAGCTCCCAGACTAGCGGGGGACGGTACAATGAGCAGTTCTTC